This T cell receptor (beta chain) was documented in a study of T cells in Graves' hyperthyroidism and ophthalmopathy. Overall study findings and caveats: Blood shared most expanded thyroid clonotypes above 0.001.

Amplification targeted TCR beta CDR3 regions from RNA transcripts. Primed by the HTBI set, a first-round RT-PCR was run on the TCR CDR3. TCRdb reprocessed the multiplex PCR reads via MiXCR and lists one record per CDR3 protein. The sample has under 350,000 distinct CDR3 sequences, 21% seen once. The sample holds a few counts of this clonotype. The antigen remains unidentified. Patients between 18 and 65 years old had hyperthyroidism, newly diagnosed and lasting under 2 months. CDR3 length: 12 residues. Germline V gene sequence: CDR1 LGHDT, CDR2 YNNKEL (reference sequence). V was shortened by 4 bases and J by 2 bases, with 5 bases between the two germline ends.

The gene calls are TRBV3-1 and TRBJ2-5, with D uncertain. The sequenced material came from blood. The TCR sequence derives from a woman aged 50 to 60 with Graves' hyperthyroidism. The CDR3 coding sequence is TGTGCCAGCAGCCGAACGCAAGAGACCCAGTACTTC. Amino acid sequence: CASSRTQETQYF.